Described below is a single T cell receptor (beta chain) sequence and its context. Its antigen is not identified. V lost 7 bases to trimming and J lost 4 bases; unmatched junction nucleotides: 6. Germline V lookup: CDR1 MNHNS, CDR2 SASEGT. The length of the CDR3 is 15 residues. This entry comes from a study of shared clonotypes between healthy human individuals. Points from the study as a whole: Memory subsets generally showed smaller estimated richness than naive subsets did. Among a few donors, approximately 4.6% of naive CD4 clonotypes were found in common.

Here immunoSEQ multiplex PCR was the method, and the copy in TCRdb shows in-frame clones only, minus some. The data hold some 2,100,000 clones, with approximately 94% observed a single time. Into CD45RA+ naive and CD45RA-negative memory subsets, the CD4+ cells were split. Sequencing was carried out using naive CD4+ T cells sorted from blood. The subset was: CD45RA+ positively selected. This chain links TRBV6-1 with TRBJ1-4; 10 bases align to TRBD1. This clonotype was obtained from a man younger than 35 in good health. The CDR3 is CASKTGGGINEKLFF. CDR3 DNA: TGTGCCAGCAAGACAGGGGGCGGGATTAATGAAAAACTGTTTTTT.